This is a list of T cell receptor beta chains from one sample in a study of Ad26.COV2.S vaccination and SARS-CoV-2 variants. Clones were read by immunoSEQ multiplex PCR, and TCRdb kept only the in-frame ones, dropping some. The sample shows fewer than 800,000 clones, 89% of them seen only once. Sequencing was performed on peripheral blood, taken in a trial of Ad26.COV2.S vaccine versus placebo. The receptors shown here come from a person aged 18-65 years who received the Ad26.COV2.S COVID-19 vaccine or a placebo. The CDR3 runs from the conserved cysteine through the conserved F or W. D genes are given only for firm matches. Clone size appears in some rows only: once, few, many, or a class for an expanded clone.

size: NA
V: TRBV7-6
J: TRBJ2-1
D: NA
CDR3: CASSPQASTYNEQFF
DNA: TGTGCCAGCAGCCCCCAGGCGAGCACCTACAATGAGCAGTTCTTC

size: NA
V: TRBV6-1
J: TRBJ2-5
D: NA
CDR3: CASSAKFQYGARTQYF
DNA: TGTGCCAGCAGTGCAAAATTTCAATATGGGGCAAGGACCCAGTACTTC

size: NA
V: TRBV13
J: TRBJ2-3
D: NA
CDR3: CASSLLLASTDTQYF
DNA: TGTGCCAGCAGCTTGTTACTGGCTAGCACAGATACGCAGTATTTT

size: NA
V: TRBV7-9
J: TRBJ1-1
D: NA
CDR3: CASSILQGWTEAFF
DNA: TGTGCCAGCAGCATTCTACAGGGTTGGACTGAAGCTTTCTTT

size: NA
V: TRBV7-2
J: TRBJ2-6
D: NA
CDR3: CASSLTLGSPGANVLTF
DNA: TGTGCCAGCAGCTTAACTTTGGGGTCTCCCGGGGCCAACGTCCTGACTTTC

size: NA
V: TRBV2
J: TRBJ2-7
D: NA
CDR3: CASSYSYEQYF
DNA: TGTGCCAGCAGTTATAGCTACGAGCAGTACTTC

size: NA
V: TRBV4-1
J: TRBJ1-5
D: NA
CDR3: CASSRLVSNQPQHF
DNA: TGCGCCAGCAGCCGGCTGGTTAGCAATCAGCCCCAGCATTTT

size: NA
V: TRBV18
J: TRBJ2-2
D: NA
CDR3: CASSPTGELFF
DNA: TGTGCCAGCTCACCAACCGGGGAGCTGTTTTTT

size: NA
V: TRBV5-1
J: TRBJ2-6
D: NA
CDR3: CASTLSYRDTNVLTF
DNA: TGCGCCAGCACCTTGAGTTACAGGGATACCAACGTCCTGACTTTC

size: few
V: TRBV3-1/TRBV3-2
J: TRBJ2-2
D: NA
CDR3: CASSQVMGPWGELFF
DNA: TGTGCCAGCAGCCAAGTCATGGGGCCGTGGGGGGAGCTGTTTTTT

size: many
V: TRBV30
J: TRBJ2-1
D: NA
CDR3: CAWSLGQSQFF
DNA: TGTGCCTGGAGTCTAGGCCAATCGCAGTTCTTC

size: NA
V: TRBV12-3/TRBV12-4
J: TRBJ2-5
D: NA
CDR3: CASTLLPSETQYF
DNA: TGTGCCAGCACCCTATTGCCCTCGGAGACCCAGTACTTC